This T cell receptor (beta chain) was observed in a study of T cells in Graves' hyperthyroidism and ophthalmopathy. Study-wide findings and caveats: In blood, most of the thyroid clonotypes expanded above 0.001 were also present.

With 3 bases removed from V and 10 bases from J, the gap between germline ends came to 18 bases. Germline V lookup: CDR1 LNHNV, CDR2 YYDKDF (reference sequence). This CDR3 comprises 14 residues. This clonotype appeared many times. Its matching antigen is unknown. TCR beta CDR3 sequences were amplified from RNA transcripts. With the HTBI primer set, the TCR CDR3 went through a first round of RT-PCR. TCRdb used MiXCR to reprocess the multiplex PCR reads, holding one entry per CDR3 protein. Altogether fewer than 900,000 distinct CDR3 sequences are present, over 15% being singletons, with the ten largest covering under 9.5%.

This TCR derives from a man younger than 30 with Graves' hyperthyroidism. The V call is TRBV15, the J call TRBJ1-1, with D tentatively TRBD1 (5 bases). The sequenced material came from blood. Here the CDR3 reads CATSREGQPVGAFF. CDR3 in DNA: TGTGCCACCAGCAGGGAAGGACAACCCGTGGGAGCTTTCTTT.